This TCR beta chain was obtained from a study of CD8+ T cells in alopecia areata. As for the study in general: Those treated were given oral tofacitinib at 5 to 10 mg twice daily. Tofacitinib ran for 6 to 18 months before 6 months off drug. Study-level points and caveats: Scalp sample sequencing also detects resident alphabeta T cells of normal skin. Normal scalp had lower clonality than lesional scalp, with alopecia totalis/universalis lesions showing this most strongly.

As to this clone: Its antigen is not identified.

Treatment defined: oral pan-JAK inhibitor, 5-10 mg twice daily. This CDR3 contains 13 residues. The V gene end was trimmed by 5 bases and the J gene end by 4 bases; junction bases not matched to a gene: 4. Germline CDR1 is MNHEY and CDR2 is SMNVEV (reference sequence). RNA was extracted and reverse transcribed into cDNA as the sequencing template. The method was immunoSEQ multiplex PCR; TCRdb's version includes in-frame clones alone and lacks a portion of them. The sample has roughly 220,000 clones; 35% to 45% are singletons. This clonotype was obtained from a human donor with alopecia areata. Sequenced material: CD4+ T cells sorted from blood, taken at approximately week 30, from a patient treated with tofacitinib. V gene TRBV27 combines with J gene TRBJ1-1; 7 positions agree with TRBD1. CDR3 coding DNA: TGTGCCAGCAGTCCGACAGGGAGCACTGAAGCTTTCTTT. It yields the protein CASSPTGSTEAFF.